The subject of this entry is one T cell receptor (beta chain). The antigen remains unidentified. This table comes from immunoSEQ multiplex PCR, and its TCRdb copy is limited to in-frame clones, with some not included. Of about 35,000 clones in the sample, around nine tenths were seen once. Autoimmune disease history or systemic immunosuppression barred patients. The germline V and J ends were trimmed by 0 bases and 4 bases, with 10 bases remaining between them. The CDR3 length is 14 residues. The germline V gene encodes CDR1 MGHRA and CDR2 YSYEKL. This sample stems from a study of OX40 agonist ivuxolimab in advanced cancers. Looking at the study overall: Three partial responders included one hepatocellular carcinoma patient and two cutaneous melanoma patients. General observations from the study: Relative to CD4+ cells, CD8+ T cells on average had more expanded clones.

The V gene is TRBV4-1, the J gene TRBJ2-7; no reliable D call. The receptor comes from an adult with an advanced solid tumor such as melanoma, head and neck, liver or kidney cancer. The sequencing used CD4+ or CD8+ T cells sorted from blood, collected in a trial of the OX40 agonist ivuxolimab. CDR3 protein: CASSQDQNGYEQYF. The CDR3 coding sequence is TGCGCCAGCAGCCAAGATCAAAACGGGTACGAGCAGTACTTC.